A single sample is the source of the 29 T cell receptor beta chains below, sequenced in a study of CD8+ T cells in alopecia areata. Treatment given: oral pan-JAK inhibitor, 5-10 mg twice daily. The authors extracted RNA and reverse transcribed it into cDNA as the sequencing template. Libraries were prepared by immunoSEQ multiplex PCR; TCRdb keeps only in-frame clonotypes and omits some of them. The sample holds about 200,000 clones, about two fifths seen once. This sample comprised CD4+ T cells sorted from blood, obtained between weeks 30 and 35, from a patient treated with tofacitinib. The receptors here all came from a human donor with alopecia areata.

This clone was detected only a few times. This chain connects TRBV11-2 to TRBJ2-7; TRBD2 matches 7 bases. V dropped 5 bases and J dropped 5; count of bases not matched to a gene: 12. Germline V gene lookup returns CDR1 SGHAT and CDR2 FQNNGV. The CDR3 totals 15 residues. Here the CDR3 DNA reads TGTGCCAGCAGCAACCCCGTGGCGGGAGTTAACGAGCAGTACTTC. Protein product: CASSNPVAGVNEQYF. The full variable domain, rest sourced from reference TRBV11-2 and TRBJ2-7, is EAGVAQSPRYKIIEKRQSVAFWCNPISGHATLYWYQQILGQGPKLLIQFQNNGVVDDSQLPKDRFSAERLKGVDSTLKIQPAKLEDSAVYLCASSNPVAGVNEQYFGPGTRLTVT.

The chain has TRBV4-1 and TRBJ1-5, with no clear D. The V gene's germline CDR1 is MGHRA and CDR2 YSYEKL. The germline V and J ends were trimmed by 0 bases and 5 bases, with 5 bases remaining between them. The CDR3 has 13 residues. The CDR3 reads CASSQEWDQPQHF. The CDR3 DNA follows: TGCGCCAGCAGCCAAGAATGGGATCAGCCCCAGCATTTT.

This clone has a handful of counts. Within the sample, other DNA sequences also encode this same CDR3. This chain connects TRBV7-2 to TRBJ1-5; 8 bases map to TRBD1. This CDR3 has 14 amino acids. The junction had 1 base not matched to a gene; V was cut back by 1 base and J by 5 bases. Germline V gene lookup returns CDR1 SGHTA and CDR2 FQGNSA. CDR3 in DNA: TGTGCCAGCAGCTTAGGACAGGGGTATCAGCCCCAGCATTTT. Its protein product is CASSLGQGYQPQHF.

The chain carries TRBV30 and TRBJ1-1; no definite D call. In germline, CDR1 is GTSNPN, CDR2 SVGIG (reference sequence). CDR3 length equals 14 residues. V was clipped by 2 bases and J by 5 bases, with 15 bases between them. This CDR3 is CAWSPGLGRTEAFF. The CDR3, as DNA: TGTGCCTGGAGTCCCGGGCTAGGCAGAACTGAAGCTTTCTTT.

This clone has a handful of counts. The chain links TRBV30 to TRBJ1-5; 12 bases match TRBD1. Per the germline V gene, CDR1 is GTSNPN and CDR2 is SVGIG (reference sequence). The CDR3 spans 18 residues. After removal of 2 bases from V and 2 bases from J, the junction contained 10 bases not matched to a gene. CDR3 region: CAWSLPGQGAYGNQPQHF. The CDR3 nucleotides read TGTGCCTGGAGTCTGCCGGGACAGGGGGCGTACGGCAATCAGCCCCAGCATTTT.

The J gene is TRBJ2-1, the V gene TRBV5-1; TRBD2 is a possible D gene (6 bases). CDR1 and CDR2 (germline): SGHRS, YFSETQ. V lost 6 bases and J 5 bases, leaving 15 bases between the germline ends. The CDR3 length is 14 residues. CDR3 coding DNA: TGCGCCAGCAAGGGTAGCGGAGATCACAATGAGCAGTTCTTC. It encodes CASKGSGDHNEQFF.

The J gene is TRBJ1-1, the V gene TRBV29-1; tentatively, D is TRBD1 (6 bases). V was trimmed by 5 bases and J by 3 bases, leaving 16 bases between them. This CDR3 has 14 amino acids. Germline V CDR1 and CDR2: SQVTM, ANQGSEA. CDR3 region: CSVLMAGGYTEAFF. Here the CDR3 DNA reads TGCAGCGTTTTAATGGCTGGGGGCTACACTGAAGCTTTCTTT.

This clone was seen a few times. The CDR3 bases are TGTGCCAGCAGCACTCGACTAGTTTACGAGCAGTACTTC. Its translation is CASSTRLVYEQYF. The chain combines TRBV7-8 with TRBJ2-7; possible D gene TRBD2, 6 bases. The CDR3 runs 13 residues. The V end was cut by 5 bases, the J end by 4 bases, with 12 bases between. In germline, CDR1 is SGHVS, CDR2 FQNEAQ. Together with reference TRBV7-8 and TRBJ2-7, the CDR3 gives the full variable domain: GAGVSQSPRYKVAKRGQDVALRCDPISGHVSLFWYQQALGQGPEFLTYFQNEAQLDKSGLPSDRFFAERPEGSVSTLKIQRTQQEDSAVYLCASSTRLVYEQYFGPGTRLTVT.

The sample holds a few counts of this clone. The V gene is TRBV10-3, the J gene TRBJ2-7, with a tentative D call TRBD2 (5 bases). The CDR3 is 12 residues long. CDR1 is ENHRY, CDR2 SYGVKD, per germline. CDR3 residues: CAAGGRSYEQYF. The CDR3 nucleotides read TGTGCAGCAGGAGGCAGGTCCTACGAGCAGTACTTC.

This clone was observed a handful of times. The chain is built from TRBV11-2 and TRBJ1-5; a weak D match, TRBD1 (6 bases). The V and J ends lost 3 bases and 6 bases respectively, with 9 bases between them. Germline assignment: CDR1 SGHAT and CDR2 FQNNGV. This CDR3 contains 13 residues. CDR3 loop: CASSFTGSQPQHF. The CDR3 region has the DNA TGTGCCAGCAGCTTTACAGGGTCTCAGCCCCAGCATTTT.

This clone was seen more than once but under ten times. This chain connects TRBV7-9 to TRBJ1-4, with D perhaps TRBD1 (6 bases). Germline V gene lookup returns CDR1 SEHNR and CDR2 FQNEAQ (reference sequence). The V gene lost 2 bases and the J gene lost 4 bases, with 14 bases spanning the gap. The CDR3 is made up of 16 amino acids. The CDR3 nucleotides are TGTGCCAGCAGCTTACTTTCCGGACAGTTTAATGAAAAACTGTTTTTT. Translating it yields CASSLLSGQFNEKLFF.

The genes are TRBV6-1 and TRBJ2-5, with a tentative D call TRBD1 (6 bases). There are 14 residues in the CDR3. V was cut by 6 bases and J by 5 bases, with 16 bases left in between. Germline loops: CDR1 MNHNS, CDR2 SASEGT. The CDR3 loop reads CASSDTGLVETQYF. As DNA, the CDR3 is TGTGCCAGCAGCGACACAGGGTTGGTGGAGACCCAGTACTTC.

The table lists this clone with a count of one. The chain employs TRBV30 and TRBJ2-2; D call uncertain. Trimming pared 4 bases from V and 3 bases from J, leaving 9 bases between. CDR1 and CDR2 from the germline V gene are GTSNPN and SVGIG (reference sequence). This CDR3 has 13 residues. In DNA, the CDR3 is TGTGCCTGGAACCCAGGCTACACCGGGGAGCTGTTTTTT. It encodes CAWNPGYTGELFF.

This clone has just one count. The CDR3 spells CASSQGKLAGRPDTQYF. The CDR3 bases are TGTGCCAGCAGTCAAGGGAAGCTAGCGGGAAGGCCCGATACGCAGTATTTT. The V gene is TRBV27, the J gene TRBJ2-3; 9 nucleotides line up with TRBD2. This CDR3 has 17 residues. Germline V gene lookup returns CDR1 MNHEY and CDR2 SMNVEV (reference sequence). The J segment lost 6 bases and the V segment lost 5 bases, leaving 15 bases of the junction unmatched.

The chain is built from TRBV5-1 and TRBJ2-5; possibly TRBD2 for D (7 bases). Looked up from germline, CDR1 is SGHRS and CDR2 is YFSETQ. This CDR3 region has 16 residues. V lost 4 bases, J lost 0 bases, and 16 bases lay in between. CDR3 protein: CASSTPVGGDQETQYF. The CDR3 coding sequence is TGCGCCAGCAGCACCCCGGTAGGGGGGGACCAAGAGACCCAGTACTTC.

In nucleotides, the CDR3 is TGTGCCAGCAGCCAAGATCCCCGCGGGGCCTCCACCGGGGAGCTGTTTTTT. Translation gives CASSQDPRGASTGELFF. The chain has TRBV4-2 and TRBJ2-2; possibly TRBD2 for D (6 bases). The germline CDR1 and CDR2 sequences are LGHNA and YNFKEQ. With 0 bases removed from V and 4 bases from J, the gap between germline ends came to 15 bases. There are 17 residues in the CDR3.

This clone was recorded a few times. The chain joins TRBV11-1 to TRBJ2-1; D may match TRBD1 or TRBD2 (5 bases each). Trimming stripped 5 bases from V and 0 bases from J, with 14 bases between. Germline CDR1 reads SGHAT; CDR2 reads FQDESV (reference sequence). This CDR3 spans 16 amino acids. The CDR3 nucleotides read TGTGCCAGCAGCCTTCGAGCGGACACCTCCTACAATGAGCAGTTCTTC. Translating it yields CASSLRADTSYNEQFF.

The chain joins TRBV4-2 to TRBJ1-5; possible D gene TRBD1, 6 bases. Germline V gives CDR1 LGHNA, CDR2 YNFKEQ. V shed 3 bases and J shed 6 bases, with 12 bases lying between them. The CDR3 consists of 14 residues. The CDR3 DNA reads TGTGCCAGCAGCCAGGGCGGGGGCTTTCAGCCCCAGCATTTT. Translated: CASSQGGGFQPQHF.

The chain carries TRBV29-1 and TRBJ2-3, with 10 nucleotides matching TRBD2. After removal of 7 bases from V and 0 bases from J, the junction contained 13 bases not matched to a gene. The CDR3 covers 17 residues. The germline CDR1 and CDR2 sequences are SQVTM and ANQGSEA. The DNA for the CDR3 is TGCAGCGCCCGCCGGGTTAGCGGGGGGTATAGCACAGATACGCAGTATTTT. The encoded protein is CSARRVSGGYSTDTQYF.

The table lists this clone with a few counts. The V and J genes are TRBV5-4 and TRBJ2-3, with 10 bases fitting TRBD2. Germline trimming cut 5 bases from V and 1 base from J; bases unmatched to any gene: 4. The CDR3 is 15 residues long. Germline loops: CDR1 SGHNT, CDR2 YYREEE (reference sequence). This CDR3 reads CASRPGTSGTDTQYF. CDR3 in DNA: TGTGCCAGCAGGCCCGGGACTAGCGGCACAGATACGCAGTATTTT.

This chain joins TRBV30 and TRBJ1-1; weak D call: TRBD1 (6 bases). CDR3 length equals 15 residues. Looked up from germline, CDR1 is GTSNPN and CDR2 is SVGIG (reference sequence). V shed 2 bases and J shed 7 bases, with 20 bases lying between them. CDR3 loop: CAWSPRGARGFEAFF. As DNA, the CDR3 is TGTGCCTGGAGTCCCCGGGGGGCGCGTGGGTTTGAAGCTTTCTTT. Combining the CDR3 with reference TRBV30 and TRBJ1-1 gives the whole variable domain SQTIHQWPATLVQPVGSPLSLECTVEGTSNPNLYWYRQAAGRGLQLLFYSVGIGQISSEVPQNLSASRPQDRQFILSSKKLLLSDSGFYLCAWSPRGARGFEAFFGQGTRLTVV.

This sequence joins TRBV27 and TRBJ2-5, with TRBD2 matching 8 bases. In germline, CDR1 is MNHEY, CDR2 SMNVEV (reference sequence). The junction had 10 bases not matched to a gene; V was cut back by 6 bases and J by 1 base. This CDR3 is built from 16 residues. The CDR3 DNA reads TGTGCCAGCAGATATGACCGGACTAGCAGCCAAGAGACCCAGTACTTC. Its protein product is CASRYDRTSSQETQYF.

The genes are TRBV29-1 and TRBJ1-2; TRBD1 aligns across 9 bases. Trimming removed 6 bases from V and 8 bases from J; junction bases left unmatched: 10. Germline assignment: CDR1 SQVTM and CDR2 ANQGSEA. This CDR3 has 13 residues. The chain's CDR3 is CSVMTGGGGGYTF. CDR3 nucleotide sequence: TGCAGCGTCATGACAGGGGGAGGAGGCGGCTACACCTTC.

This sequence joins TRBV4-2 and TRBJ2-2; D remains unclear. The germline V and J ends were trimmed by 0 bases and 1 base, with 9 bases remaining between them. This CDR3 contains 16 residues. In germline, CDR1 is LGHNA, CDR2 YNFKEQ. For the CDR3, the DNA is TGTGCCAGCAGCCAAGATGACCGAAGGAACACCGGGGAGCTGTTTTTT. Amino acid sequence: CASSQDDRRNTGELFF.

The chain recombines TRBV7-9 with TRBJ1-1; D remains unclear. Germline CDR1 SEHNR, CDR2 FQNEAQ (reference sequence). The CDR3 totals 12 residues. The ends were cut back, 5 bases at V and 3 bases at J, with 7 bases in the middle. This CDR3 is CASSLRDTEAFF. CDR3 nucleotide sequence: TGTGCCAGCAGCCTCCGCGACACTGAAGCTTTCTTT.

The V gene is TRBV5-1, the J gene TRBJ1-1; the D gene is possibly TRBD1 (6 bases). The V and J ends lost 6 bases and 0 bases respectively, with 15 bases between them. The CDR3 runs to 15 residues. Germline V lookup: CDR1 SGHRS, CDR2 YFSETQ. The CDR3 nucleotides are TGCGCCAGCAACGGGGGCCCATCTCTGAACACTGAAGCTTTCTTT. It is translated as CASNGGPSLNTEAFF.

The chain uses TRBV29-1 and TRBJ2-3; D is ambiguous. V shed 4 bases and J shed 5 bases, with 13 bases lying between them. Looked up from germline, CDR1 is SQVTM and CDR2 is ANQGSEA. The CDR3 consists of 13 residues. The CDR3 region is CSVVRVGGDTQYF. The CDR3 nucleotides are TGCAGCGTTGTTAGGGTTGGTGGAGATACGCAGTATTTT.

J is TRBJ1-1 and V is TRBV5-1, with D possibly being TRBD1 (5 bases). CDR1 is SGHRS, CDR2 YFSETQ, per germline. CDR3 size: 18 residues. Trimming removed 4 bases at V and 0 bases at J, with 22 bases between. CDR3 nucleotides: TGCGCCAGCAGCCCGTCTTACTATCCGGGACGGTTGAACACTGAAGCTTTCTTT. Translated: CASSPSYYPGRLNTEAFF.

In nucleotides, the CDR3 is TGTGCCTGGAGCATCTGGGGACAGGATGGCTACACCTTC. Translated, it gives CAWSIWGQDGYTF. V usage is TRBV30 and J usage is TRBJ1-2, with 8 positions matching TRBD1. The CDR3 runs to 13 residues. Germline V gene lookup returns CDR1 GTSNPN and CDR2 SVGIG (reference sequence). J was trimmed by 6 bases and V by 3 bases; bases with no gene match: 6.